These 5 T cell receptor beta chains came from one sample sequenced in a study of cytomegalovirus exposure and HLA in healthy donors. The primer mix had 60 Vbeta and 13 Jbeta primers. Generated by immunoSEQ multiplex PCR, the TCRdb table keeps only in-frame clones and is missing some. The sample shows 150,000 to 200,000 clones, approximately 80% of them seen only once. The sequencing sample was made of PBMCs. These receptors originate from a woman in her late teens or twenties in good health and CMV-seronegative.

The rearrangement links TRBV7-3 to TRBJ1-1, with D hard to call. Germline lookup yields CDR1 SGHTA and CDR2 FQGTGA. Trimming removed 4 bases at V and 3 bases at J, with 3 bases between. This CDR3 is built from 11 residues. The CDR3 sequence: CASSSDTEAFF. The CDR3 DNA sequence: TGTGCCAGCAGCTCGGACACTGAAGCTTTCTTT.

The CDR3 loop reads CASIPLAGPYNEQFF. The CDR3 DNA reads as TGTGCCAGCATTCCCCTCGCGGGGCCCTACAATGAGCAGTTCTTC. V is TRBV6-5 and J is TRBJ2-1, with a tentative D call TRBD2 (6 bases). The V gene lost 7 bases and the J gene lost 2 bases, with 15 bases spanning the gap. The CDR3 extends over 15 amino acids. Germline CDR1 is MNHEY and CDR2 is SVGAGI.

As to this clone: The identical CDR3 is also encoded by other nucleotide sequences in the sample. V usage is TRBV18 and J usage is TRBJ2-7, with TRBD1 identical over 9 bases. This CDR3 comprises 14 residues. The germline V gene has CDR1 KGHSH and CDR2 LQKENI. Germline trimming cut 2 bases from V and 1 base from J; bases unmatched to any gene: 0. CDR3 nucleotides: TGTGCCAGCTCACCAGGGACAGGGTCCTACGAGCAGTACTTC. Translated, it gives CASSPGTGSYEQYF.

The chain carries TRBV9 and TRBJ2-5; tentatively, D is TRBD2 (7 bases). CDR3 length: 16 amino acids. Germline values: CDR1 SGDLS, CDR2 YYNGEE. The V and J ends lost 4 bases and 5 bases respectively, with 21 bases between them. In DNA form, the CDR3 reads TGTGCCAGCAGCCCCGGTGGAGGGCGGGGGCGGGAGACCCAGTACTTC. Residues: CASSPGGGRGRETQYF. Looking up the rest from reference TRBV9 and TRBJ2-5 gives the full variable domain: DSGVTQTPKHLITATGQRVTLRCSPRSGDLSVYWYQQSLDQGLQFLIQYYNGEERAKGNILERFSAQQFPDLHSELNLSSLELGDSALYFCASSPGGGRGRETQYFGPGTRLLVL.

The rearrangement joins TRBV7-2 to TRBJ2-1, with a weak D call TRBD2 (7 bases). CDR1 and CDR2 from the germline V gene are SGHTA and FQGNSA. The CDR3 loop spans 15 amino acids. V lost 5 bases, J lost 5 bases, and 16 bases lay in between. The CDR3 loop reads CASSASGTYNNEQFF. DNA for the CDR3: TGTGCCAGCAGCGCAAGCGGGACATACAACAATGAGCAGTTCTTC.